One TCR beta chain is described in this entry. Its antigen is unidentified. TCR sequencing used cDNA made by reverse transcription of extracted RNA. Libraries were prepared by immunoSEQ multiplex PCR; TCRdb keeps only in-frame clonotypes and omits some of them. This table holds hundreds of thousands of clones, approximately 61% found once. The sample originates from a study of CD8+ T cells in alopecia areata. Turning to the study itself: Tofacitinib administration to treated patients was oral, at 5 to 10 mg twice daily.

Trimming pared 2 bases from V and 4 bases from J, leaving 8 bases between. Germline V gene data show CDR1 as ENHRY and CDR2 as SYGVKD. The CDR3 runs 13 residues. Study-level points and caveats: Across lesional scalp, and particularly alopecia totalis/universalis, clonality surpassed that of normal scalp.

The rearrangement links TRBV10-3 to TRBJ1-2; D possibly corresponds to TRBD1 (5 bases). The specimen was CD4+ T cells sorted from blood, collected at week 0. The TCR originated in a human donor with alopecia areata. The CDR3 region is CAISERGSYGYTF. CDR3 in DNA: TGTGCCATCAGTGAGAGGGGCAGCTATGGCTACACCTTC.